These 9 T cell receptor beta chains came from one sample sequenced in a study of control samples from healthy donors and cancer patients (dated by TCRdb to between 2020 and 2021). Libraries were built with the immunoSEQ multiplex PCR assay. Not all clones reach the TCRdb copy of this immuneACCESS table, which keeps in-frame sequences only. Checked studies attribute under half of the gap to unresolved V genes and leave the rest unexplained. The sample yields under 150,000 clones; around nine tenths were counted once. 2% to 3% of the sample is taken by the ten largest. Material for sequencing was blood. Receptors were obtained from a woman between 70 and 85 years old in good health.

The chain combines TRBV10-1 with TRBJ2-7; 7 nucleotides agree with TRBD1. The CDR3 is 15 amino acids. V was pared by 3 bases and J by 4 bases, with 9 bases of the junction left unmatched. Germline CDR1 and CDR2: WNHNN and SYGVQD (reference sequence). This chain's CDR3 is CASSDVLGTVYEQYF. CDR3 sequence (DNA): TGCGCCAGCAGTGACGTTTTGGGGACAGTGTACGAGCAGTACTTC.

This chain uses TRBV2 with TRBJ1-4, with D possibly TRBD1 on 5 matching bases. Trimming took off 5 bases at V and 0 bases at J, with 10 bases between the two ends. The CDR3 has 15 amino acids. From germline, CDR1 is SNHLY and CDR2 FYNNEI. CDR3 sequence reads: CASSLTGATNEKLFF. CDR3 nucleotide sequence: TGTGCCAGCAGTCTAACAGGAGCAACTAATGAAAAACTGTTTTTT.

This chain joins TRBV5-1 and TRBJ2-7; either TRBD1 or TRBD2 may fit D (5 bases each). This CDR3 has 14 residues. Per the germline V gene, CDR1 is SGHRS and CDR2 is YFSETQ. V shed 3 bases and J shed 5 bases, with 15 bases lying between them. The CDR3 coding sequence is TGCGCCAGCAGCTCCGCCCGCCGGGGCCACGAGCAGTACTTC. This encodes CASSSARRGHEQYF.

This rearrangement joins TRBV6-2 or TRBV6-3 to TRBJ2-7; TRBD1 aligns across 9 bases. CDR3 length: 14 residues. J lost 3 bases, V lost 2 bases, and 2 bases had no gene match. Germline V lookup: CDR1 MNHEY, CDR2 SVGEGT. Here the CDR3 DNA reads TGTGCCAGCAGTTACCGGGGACAGGGCTACGAGCAGTACTTC. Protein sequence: CASSYRGQGYEQYF.

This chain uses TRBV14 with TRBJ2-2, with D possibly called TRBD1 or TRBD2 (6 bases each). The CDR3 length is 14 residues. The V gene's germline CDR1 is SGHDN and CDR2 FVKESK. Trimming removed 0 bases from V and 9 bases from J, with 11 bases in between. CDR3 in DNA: TGTGCCAGCAGCCAAGACCCGGGGGCGAGGGAGCTGTTTTTT. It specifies CASSQDPGARELFF.

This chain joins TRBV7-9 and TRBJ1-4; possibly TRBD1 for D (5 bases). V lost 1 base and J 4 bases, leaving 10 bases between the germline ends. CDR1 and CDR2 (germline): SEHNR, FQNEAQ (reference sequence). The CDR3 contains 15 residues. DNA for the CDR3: TGTGCCAGCAGCTTAGGGGCAGGGAGTAATGAAAAACTGTTTTTT. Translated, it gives CASSLGAGSNEKLFF.

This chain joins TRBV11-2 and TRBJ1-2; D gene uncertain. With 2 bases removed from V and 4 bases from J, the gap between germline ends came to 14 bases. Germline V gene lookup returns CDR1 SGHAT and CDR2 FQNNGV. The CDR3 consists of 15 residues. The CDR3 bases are TGTGCCAGCAGCTTATCGGACGTCGGGAGCTATGGCTACACCTTC. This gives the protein CASSLSDVGSYGYTF.

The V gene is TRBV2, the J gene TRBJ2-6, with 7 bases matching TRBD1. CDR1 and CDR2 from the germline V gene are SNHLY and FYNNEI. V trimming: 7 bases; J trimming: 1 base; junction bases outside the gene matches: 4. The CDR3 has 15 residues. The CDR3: CASNTGASGANVLTF. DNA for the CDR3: TGTGCCAGCAATACAGGGGCTTCTGGGGCCAACGTCCTGACTTTC.

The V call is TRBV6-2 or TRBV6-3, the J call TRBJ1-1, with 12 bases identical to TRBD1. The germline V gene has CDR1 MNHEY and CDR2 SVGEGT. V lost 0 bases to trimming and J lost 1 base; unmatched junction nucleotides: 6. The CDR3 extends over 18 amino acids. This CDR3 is CASSYSAGQGASNTEAFF. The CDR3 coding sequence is TGTGCCAGCAGTTACTCAGCGGGACAGGGGGCCTCGAACACTGAAGCTTTCTTT.